Listed below are T cell receptor beta chains from one sample, sequenced in a study of blood T cell repertoires in COVID-19. TCRdb's table, derived via immunoSEQ multiplex PCR, lists solely in-frame clones and lacks some. This sample carries about 220,000 clones, over 75% of them seen once, and the ten largest clones take roughly 3.7%. The specimen was PBMCs or T cells enriched from blood (not recorded which). The source is a woman aged 18-29 years in a cohort exposed to, infected with or recovered from COVID-19 (not recorded which). CDR3s include the opening cysteine and the closing phenylalanine or tryptophan. D genes are given only for firm matches.

D,V,CDR3
-,TRBV6-5,CASSLLGGEQFF
-,TRBV11-2,CASSPRRSNEKLFF
TRBD2,TRBV28,CASSYAGDHTGELFF
-,TRBV30,CAWTTDTSLNYGYTF
TRBD2,TRBV5-4,CASSSTSGTQETQYF
TRBD1,TRBV7-8,CASSTGQDLNTGELFF
TRBD1,TRBV7-3,CASSDDRGQGGYTF
TRBD1,TRBV10-3,CAISESGQLGYSPLHF
-,TRBV19,CASSFGTPGTDTQYF
TRBD1,TRBV23-1,CASRRGQRYNQPQHF
TRBD1,TRBV9,CASSIQGADGEQFF
-,TRBV6-5,CASSYSQGSIQYF
-,TRBV2,CASSVLQGPTDTQYF
TRBD2,TRBV13,CASSLGLAGWSKGTDTQYF
-,TRBV7-6,CASSNRELDNSPLHF
-,TRBV12-3/TRBV12-4,CASEAGGTEAFF
-,TRBV6-2/TRBV6-3,CASSRLALQETQYF
TRBD1,TRBV2,CASSPDRGNTEAFF